Listed below are T cell receptor beta chains from one sample, sequenced in a study of cytomegalovirus exposure and HLA in healthy donors. This table comes from immunoSEQ multiplex PCR, and its TCRdb copy is limited to in-frame clones, with some not included. The sample yields under 150,000 clones, around nine tenths seen once. The sequencing input was PBMCs. The origin of the receptors is a woman aged 18 to 35 in good health and CMV-seronegative. Both conserved end residues are trimmed from each CDR3.

j_call: TRBJ2-3; v_call: TRBV11-2; cdr3_aa: ASSGEGTTYTDTQY
j_call: TRBJ1-4; v_call: TRBV30; cdr3_aa: AWDAGSLVTNEKLF
j_call: TRBJ2-7; v_call: TRBV5-1; cdr3_aa: ASSWTGFEQY
j_call: TRBJ1-1; v_call: TRBV9; cdr3_aa: ASSVGGGEPNTEAF
j_call: TRBJ2-3; v_call: TRBV6-4; cdr3_aa: ASSDDGTSTDTQY
j_call: TRBJ2-7; v_call: TRBV11-3; cdr3_aa: ASSVGLIYEQY
j_call: TRBJ2-7; v_call: TRBV6-5; cdr3_aa: ASSSTRDRSYEQY
j_call: TRBJ2-2; v_call: TRBV28; cdr3_aa: ASRIGDRVNTGELF
j_call: TRBJ1-2; v_call: TRBV20-1; cdr3_aa: SASGGGGYT
j_call: TRBJ1-5; v_call: TRBV19; cdr3_aa: ASSWRVQPQH
j_call: TRBJ2-1; v_call: TRBV5-1; cdr3_aa: ASSLDSSGGYNEQF
j_call: TRBJ1-2; v_call: TRBV28; cdr3_aa: ASSLRSYGYT
j_call: TRBJ1-2; v_call: TRBV27; cdr3_aa: ASSLTISNYGYT
j_call: TRBJ1-1; v_call: TRBV13; cdr3_aa: ASSLARRDRGFAF
j_call: TRBJ2-3; v_call: TRBV7-9; cdr3_aa: ASAPGTGQTDTQY
j_call: TRBJ2-2; v_call: TRBV5-1; cdr3_aa: ASSGTTYTGELF
j_call: TRBJ2-4; v_call: TRBV10-2; cdr3_aa: ASSDEANIQY
j_call: TRBJ1-4; v_call: TRBV30; cdr3_aa: AWKTGGEKLF
j_call: TRBJ1-2; v_call: TRBV6-5; cdr3_aa: ASSYTGTGGYGYT
j_call: TRBJ2-7; v_call: TRBV6-1; cdr3_aa: ASIDRKGVGFGQY
j_call: TRBJ2-7; v_call: TRBV27; cdr3_aa: ASSLSRLASGEQY
j_call: TRBJ2-5; v_call: TRBV9; cdr3_aa: ASSVGGLAGGPETQY
j_call: TRBJ1-2; v_call: TRBV6-5; cdr3_aa: ASSPFEGDYGYT
j_call: TRBJ1-6; v_call: TRBV7-9; cdr3_aa: ASQTGLGPLH
j_call: TRBJ2-7; v_call: TRBV2; cdr3_aa: ASSGQGPQY
j_call: TRBJ1-1; v_call: TRBV12-5; cdr3_aa: ASLATRAGEAF
j_call: TRBJ2-3; v_call: TRBV5-4; cdr3_aa: ASTVERSTDTQY
j_call: TRBJ1-1; v_call: TRBV10-2; cdr3_aa: ASRLGQMNTEAF
j_call: TRBJ2-3; v_call: TRBV4-3; cdr3_aa: ASSPFLPGLAGGPSGTDTQY